This T cell receptor beta chain came from a study of T cell clonality in common variable immunodeficiency. Study-wide results and caveats: Common variable immunodeficiency TCR beta sequences reportedly had fewer deletions and N-nucleotide insertions. Compared with controls, CVID subjects had fewer shared TCRbeta clones. What drives increased CVID clonality needs T cell subpopulation sequencing.

About this clone: Its specificity is unknown. A clone one base away is much larger, so this may be a read error. From the germline J gene comes the end of the CDR3, since the read stops 3 residues before it.

This CDR3 is built from 14 residues. Germline CDR1 SGHVS, CDR2 FQNEAQ. Repertoires were generated with immunoSEQ multiplex PCR, while TCRdb's copy carries only in-frame clones and drops some. The sample is made up of more than 30,000 clones, none counted only once. The sequence came from a person aged 18 to 69 in good health. The chain is built from TRBV7-8 and TRBJ2-2; D is perhaps TRBD1 (5 bases). Sequencing was performed on peripheral blood mononuclear cells. CDR3 amino acids: CASSLLSGANVLFF. The CDR3 DNA, read in part, is TGTGCCAGCAGCCTCCTCTCTGGGGCCAACGTG. Full variable domain (missing parts from reference TRBV7-8 and TRBJ2-2): GAGVSQSPRYKVAKRGQDVALRCDPISGHVSLFWYQQALGQGPEFLTYFQNEAQLDKSGLPSDRFFAERPEGSVSTLKIQRTQQEDSAVYLCASSLLSGANVLFFGEGSRLTVL.